This is a list of T cell receptor beta chains from one sample in a study of blood T cell repertoires in COVID-19. Libraries were prepared by immunoSEQ multiplex PCR; TCRdb keeps only in-frame clonotypes and omits some of them. In the table there are 300,000 to 350,000 clones, approximately 86% of which are singletons. The sample consisted of peripheral blood. Source of these receptors: a man younger than 45 with COVID-19, enrolled during active disease. Each CDR3 is given with its conserved first and last residue. The D gene is left open where the match is weak. Not every row has a clone size; where given, it reads once, few, many or a size class.

TRBJ1-6,NA,TRBV5-5,NA,TGTGCCAGCAGCTTGGACGGTCGAACTAATTCACCCCTCCACTTT,CASSLDGRTNSPLHF
TRBJ2-5,TRBD2,TRBV27,once,TGTGCCATTGGTAGGGCGGGAGCCTCTGGGACCCAGTACTTC,CAIGRAGASGTQYF
TRBJ1-1,TRBD1,TRBV10-3,once,TGTGCCATCAGTGAGTATTGGACAGGTGGGAATGAAGCTTTCTTT,CAISEYWTGGNEAFF
TRBJ2-3,TRBD2,TRBV5-1,NA,TGCGCCAGCAGTTTTACCCTAGCGGGGATTAACACAGATACGCAGTATTTT,CASSFTLAGINTDTQYF
TRBJ2-1,TRBD2,TRBV4-3,NA,TGCGCCAGCAGCCGATTTATAGCGGGGATTTCCTACAATGAGCAGTTCTTC,CASSRFIAGISYNEQFF
TRBJ1-1,TRBD1,TRBV4-2,NA,TGTGCCAGCAGCCAACCCCAGGGACAGGGTAAGAACACTGAAGCTTTCTTT,CASSQPQGQGKNTEAFF
TRBJ2-5,TRBD2,TRBV9,few,TGTGCCAGCAGCGTAGGACGGTCTAGCGGGAGGGGGGAGACCCAGTACTTC,CASSVGRSSGRGETQYF
TRBJ2-3,NA,TRBV5-1,NA,TGCGCCAGCAGAGTTACTCCAGGTAGCACAGATACGCAGTATTTT,CASRVTPGSTDTQYF
TRBJ1-1,NA,TRBV19,NA,TGTGCCAGTAGTATGGAATACTTACAGGGATCGGACACTGAAGCTTTCTTT,CASSMEYLQGSDTEAFF
TRBJ2-1,NA,TRBV18,NA,TGTGCCAGCTCACCAATGCGAGCCCCCAATGAGCAGTTCTTC,CASSPMRAPNEQFF
TRBJ1-1,NA,TRBV6-2/TRBV6-3,few,TGTGCCAGCAGTTATAGGGGATACACTGAAGCTTTCTTT,CASSYRGYTEAFF
TRBJ2-7,TRBD2,TRBV7-2,NA,TGTGCCAGCAGCGTAGCGGGGGGGGCCGAGCAGTACTTC,CASSVAGGAEQYF
TRBJ2-7,TRBD1,TRBV18,NA,TGTGCCAGCTCACCACCGGGGGGGACAGGGCACTACGAGCAGTACTTC,CASSPPGGTGHYEQYF
TRBJ1-2,NA,TRBV28,NA,TGTGCCAGCACCACCCCCCACCGGAGGGACTATGGCTACACCTTC,CASTTPHRRDYGYTF
TRBJ1-2,NA,TRBV19,NA,TGTGCCAGTAGTATAAAGGGGCTCAACTATGGCTACACCTTC,CASSIKGLNYGYTF
TRBJ2-3,NA,TRBV6-2/TRBV6-3,NA,TGTGCCAGCAGTCCCTACTCACCCACAGATACGCAGTATTTT,CASSPYSPTDTQYF
TRBJ2-3,NA,TRBV7-2,NA,TGTGCCAGCAGCTTAGGGACAGCCACAGATACGCAGTATTTT,CASSLGTATDTQYF
TRBJ2-3,NA,TRBV14,NA,TGTGCCAGCAGCCAAGAAGGGGGACAAGTTCCCACAGATACGCAGTATTTT,CASSQEGGQVPTDTQYF
TRBJ1-6,NA,TRBV30,NA,TGTGCCTGGAGTGGGGAGGCAGGGTCTATGAGCGGTTCACCCCTCCACTTT,CAWSGEAGSMSGSPLHF
TRBJ2-2,TRBD2,TRBV3-1/TRBV3-2,NA,TGTGCCAGCAGCCAAGATCAGGGACTAGCGGAGGAAGCCGGGGAGCTGTTTTTT,CASSQDQGLAEEAGELFF
TRBJ2-7,NA,TRBV25-1,NA,TGTGCCAGCAACTCAGGGGGGTACGAGCAGTACTTC,CASNSGGYEQYF
TRBJ2-5,TRBD1,TRBV28,NA,TGTGCCAGCAAATCGGGACAGCATCAAGAGACCCAGTACTTC,CASKSGQHQETQYF
TRBJ1-4,TRBD1,TRBV28,NA,TGTGCCAGCAGTCCCCCGCCCGGGACAGGGGTTGAAAAACTGTTTTTT,CASSPPPGTGVEKLFF
TRBJ1-4,TRBD1,TRBV13,NA,TGTGCCAGCAGCTACGTGACAGGGGACGGTGAAAAACTGTTTTTT,CASSYVTGDGEKLFF
TRBJ1-5,NA,TRBV24-1,NA,TGTGCCACCAGTGATTCTGGGACATCCCAGCATTTT,CATSDSGTSQHF
TRBJ1-2,NA,TRBV27,few,TGTGCCAGCAGTTTAAGCCTATTGAGTAACTATGGCTACACCTTC,CASSLSLLSNYGYTF
TRBJ2-4,TRBD1,TRBV5-8,once,TGTGCCAGCAGCAGGGGGACAGGGTCAGGGTCCAAAAACATTCAGTACTTC,CASSRGTGSGSKNIQYF
TRBJ2-5,TRBD1,TRBV27,NA,TGTGCCAGCAGACAGGGGGCGGCTGAGACCCAGTACTTC,CASRQGAAETQYF
TRBJ2-2,TRBD2,TRBV4-1,NA,TGCGCCAGCAGCCAAGTTCTGGCGGGGGGCACCGGGGAGCTGTTTTTT,CASSQVLAGGTGELFF
TRBJ2-5,TRBD1,TRBV7-9,NA,TGTGCCAGCAGATTTACAGGGGAAGAGACCCAGTACTTC,CASRFTGEETQYF
TRBJ1-2,NA,TRBV2,NA,TGTGCCAGCAGTTTTCCAACAGGCCAAGCTAACTATGGCTACACCTTC,CASSFPTGQANYGYTF
TRBJ1-5,TRBD1,TRBV4-3,NA,TGCGCCAGCAGCCAAGGGACAGGGGCAGGTCAGCCCCAGCATTTT,CASSQGTGAGQPQHF
TRBJ1-2,NA,TRBV6-5,once,TGTGCCAGCAGGTCCGGGAGTAGCGCTAACTATGGCTACACCTTC,CASRSGSSANYGYTF
TRBJ1-4,NA,TRBV3-1/TRBV3-2,NA,TGTGCCAGCAGCCAAGAGGTCGGTGAAAAACTGTTTTTT,CASSQEVGEKLFF
TRBJ2-5,NA,TRBV19,NA,TGTGCCAGTAGTATACTCACCGCCCGAGGGGAGGCCCAGTACTTC,CASSILTARGEAQYF
TRBJ1-1,TRBD1,TRBV6-5,once,TGTGCCAGCAGTTACAACAGGGGTGACACTGAAGCTTTCTTT,CASSYNRGDTEAFF
TRBJ2-3,NA,TRBV6-6,NA,TGTGCCAGCAGTCCTAATACACAGGGTATTGCCACAGATACGCAGTATTTT,CASSPNTQGIATDTQYF
TRBJ2-7,TRBD2,TRBV6-5,NA,TGTGCCAGCAGTTCCGGGGGGACCACCTACGAGCAGTACTTC,CASSSGGTTYEQYF
TRBJ2-5,TRBD2,TRBV7-9,NA,TGTGCCAGCAGCCCCGGACTAGCGGGGGGACCTTTGGAGACCCAGTACTTC,CASSPGLAGGPLETQYF
TRBJ2-5,TRBD2,TRBV5-4,NA,TGTGCCAGCAGCTTGGTAGCGGGGGGGATGGAGACCCAGTACTTC,CASSLVAGGMETQYF
TRBJ2-7,NA,TRBV18,once,TGTGCCAGCTCGACGGACACCTACGAGCAGTACTTC,CASSTDTYEQYF
TRBJ2-5,TRBD1,TRBV10-3,NA,TGTGCCATCAGTCGGACAGGGGGAAACCAAGAGACCCAGTACTTC,CAISRTGGNQETQYF
TRBJ1-2,NA,TRBV19,NA,TGTGCCAGTAGTATAGCTCGGGGGAGCTATGGCTACACCTTC,CASSIARGSYGYTF
TRBJ2-3,NA,TRBV6-5,NA,TGTGCCAGCAGAGTTACAGACACAGATACGCAGTATTTT,CASRVTDTDTQYF
TRBJ2-3,NA,TRBV4-3,NA,TGCGCCAGCAGCCAAGCCTGGGGGCGAAGGGATACGCAGTATTTT,CASSQAWGRRDTQYF
TRBJ1-1,NA,TRBV20-1,NA,TGCAGTGCTCTCAGGACTGAAGCTTTCTTT,CSALRTEAFF
TRBJ1-1,TRBD1,TRBV27,NA,TGTGCCAGCAGTTTACTTTCGGGGACAGGGCCTACCAACACTGAAGCTTTCTTT,CASSLLSGTGPTNTEAFF
TRBJ1-1,NA,TRBV19,NA,TGTGCCAGTAGTATATCTAACAGCCACACTGAAGCTTTCTTT,CASSISNSHTEAFF
TRBJ1-2,NA,TRBV5-6,once,TGTGCCAGCGTCCCTGACCGAGAGGTTGGGTATGGCTACACCTTC,CASVPDREVGYGYTF
TRBJ1-6,NA,TRBV6-5,NA,TGTGCCAGCAGTTCCACTACAGGGCTCTCCCTCCACTTT,CASSSTTGLSLHF
TRBJ2-2,TRBD2,TRBV6-5,NA,TGTGCCAGCAGTTACTCGAGCGGGGGGGAGGCCGGGGAGCTGTTTTTT,CASSYSSGGEAGELFF
TRBJ2-5,TRBD2,TRBV9,NA,TGTGCCAGCAGCCCAAATTTACTAGCGGGAGTTTACCAAGAGACCCAGTACTTC,CASSPNLLAGVYQETQYF